The 21 T cell receptor beta chains below all came from one sample that was sequenced in a study. Some clones are missing from TCRdb's copy, which holds only in-frame ones; the method was immunoSEQ multiplex PCR. The table shows around 50,000 clones, with over 90% occurring only once. The sequenced sample consisted of PBMCs. The receptors were gathered from a man aged 40-55 years with rheumatoid arthritis.

The chain joins TRBV30 to TRBJ2-7; a weak D match, TRBD2 (6 bases). The CDR3 runs to 11 residues. Germline assignment: CDR1 GTSNPN and CDR2 SVGIG (reference sequence). V lost 5 bases and J 2 bases, leaving 7 bases between the germline ends. CDR3 sequence reads: CAWGGAYEQYF. The CDR3 DNA sequence: TGTGCCTGGGGCGGGGCCTACGAGCAGTACTTC. Combining the CDR3 with reference TRBV30 and TRBJ2-7 gives the whole variable domain SQTIHQWPATLVQPVGSPLSLECTVEGTSNPNLYWYRQAAGRGLQLLFYSVGIGQISSEVPQNLSASRPQDRQFILSSKKLLLSDSGFYLCAWGGAYEQYFGPGTRLTVT.

The chain uses TRBV2 and TRBJ2-7; D is unclear. Germline values: CDR1 SNHLY, CDR2 FYNNEI. There are 11 residues in the CDR3. V lost 6 bases to trimming and J lost 0 bases, with 3 bases between them. The CDR3 reads CASSPSYEQYF. CDR3 DNA sequence: TGTGCCAGCAGCCCCTCCTACGAGCAGTACTTC.

The chain has TRBV5-6 and TRBJ1-5; 9 bases fit TRBD1. The CDR3 is made up of 13 amino acids. Per the germline V gene, CDR1 is SGHDT and CDR2 is YYEEEE. J was trimmed by 7 bases and V by 3 bases; bases with no gene match: 2. CDR3 protein: CASSWDRDQPQHF. The CDR3 coding sequence is TGTGCCAGCAGCTGGGACAGGGACCAGCCCCAGCATTTT.

The chain uses TRBV5-4 and TRBJ1-4; D gene unclear. CDR1 SGHNT and CDR2 YYREEE come from the germline V gene (reference sequence). Trimming pared 3 bases from V and 1 base from J, leaving 16 bases between. The CDR3 covers 17 residues. In nucleotides, the CDR3 is TGTGCCAGCAGCTCCCCCCCCTTACCTGGAACTAATGAAAAACTGTTTTTT. Protein sequence: CASSSPPLPGTNEKLFF.

The chain links TRBV30 to TRBJ2-1, with 7 nucleotides matching TRBD1. With 7 bases clipped from V and 6 bases from J, the junction kept 12 bases outside the gene matches. The CDR3 totals 14 residues. Germline V gives CDR1 GTSNPN, CDR2 SVGIG (reference sequence). The CDR3 nucleotides read TGTGCCTCCCCATCGAGGGCAGGGGGCAATGAGCAGTTCTTC. Translating it yields CASPSRAGGNEQFF.

In DNA, the CDR3 is TGTGCCAGCAGCGCAGGGAGCCAGGGAAAGAATGAGCAGTTCTTC. It encodes CASSAGSQGKNEQFF. The chain carries TRBV7-9 and TRBJ2-1; either TRBD1 or TRBD2 may supply D (5 bases each). V was trimmed by 5 bases and J by 7 bases, leaving 18 bases between them. The CDR3 runs to 15 residues. CDR1 and CDR2 from the germline V gene are SEHNR and FQNEAQ (reference sequence). Combining the CDR3 with reference TRBV7-9 and TRBJ2-1 gives the whole variable domain DTGVSQNPRHKITKRGQNVTFRCDPISEHNRLYWYRQTLGQGPEFLTYFQNEAQLEKSRLLSDRFSAERPKGSFSTLEIQRTEQGDSAMYLCASSAGSQGKNEQFFGPGTRLTVL.

The chain links TRBV7-6 to TRBJ1-4; D not resolved. The V end was cut by 1 base, the J end by 6 bases, with 0 bases between. The CDR3 has 11 amino acids. Germline V gene sequence: CDR1 SGHVS, CDR2 FNYEAQ. CDR3 nucleotide sequence: TGTGCCAGCAGCTTAGATGAAAAACTGTTTTTT. As protein: CASSLDEKLFF.

This chain connects TRBV12-3 or TRBV12-4 to TRBJ2-7; no clear D gene. Trimming cost V 1 base and J 9 bases, with 10 bases left between them. This CDR3 spans 12 amino acids. DNA of the CDR3: TGTGCCAGCAGTTTAGAGCTCCTCGGGCAGTACTTC. It encodes CASSLELLGQYF.

V and J are TRBV24-1 and TRBJ2-3; 8 positions match TRBD2. V gave up 2 bases and J gave up 3 bases; unmatched junction bases: 3. Germline lookup yields CDR1 KGHDR and CDR2 SFDVKD. The CDR3 extends over 15 amino acids. CDR3 DNA sequence: TGTGCCACCAGTGATTATGTAGCGGGGACAGATACGCAGTATTTT. Protein sequence: CATSDYVAGTDTQYF.

Only one count was recorded for this clone. The rearrangement joins TRBV7-9 to TRBJ1-1; possible D gene TRBD1, 5 bases. Germline V CDR1 and CDR2: SEHNR, FQNEAQ (reference sequence). CDR3 size: 13 residues. The V end lost 5 bases, the J end lost 4 bases, and 11 bases lay between the germline ends. This chain's CDR3 is CASSPARGTEAFF. CDR3 nucleotide sequence: TGTGCCAGCAGCCCCGCAAGGGGCACTGAAGCTTTCTTT.

This rearrangement joins TRBV28 to TRBJ1-4; a weak D match, TRBD1 (5 bases). Trimming shortened V by 6 bases and J by 13 bases, and 24 bases separated the two germline ends. The CDR3 totals 15 residues. CDR1 MDHEN and CDR2 SYDVKM come from the germline V gene. CDR3 residues: CASSPPGPKGSGLFF. The CDR3 nucleotides read TGTGCCAGCAGCCCCCCCGGCCCTAAGGGGTCGGGACTGTTTTTT.

This chain links TRBV13 with TRBJ1-5; TRBD1 matches at 7 bases. The CDR3 runs 14 residues. The germline V gene has CDR1 PRHDT and CDR2 FYEKMQ (reference sequence). Unmatched junction bases numbered 6, after V lost 2 bases and J lost 8 bases. This CDR3 is CASSLQQGSEPQHF. CDR3 in DNA: TGTGCCAGCAGCTTACAACAGGGGAGCGAGCCCCAGCATTTT.

In DNA form, the CDR3 reads TGCGCCAGCAGCTTGGACGGGCTCATGAACACTGAAGCTTTCTTT. Its protein product is CASSLDGLMNTEAFF. The chain carries TRBV5-1 and TRBJ1-1; D is ambiguous. The ends were cut back, 0 bases at V and 0 bases at J, with 9 bases in the middle. Germline values: CDR1 SGHRS, CDR2 YFSETQ. CDR3 length: 15 residues.

The chain has TRBV24-1 and TRBJ1-2, with 10 bases lining up with TRBD1. The germline CDR1 and CDR2 sequences are KGHDR and SFDVKD. Losses at the gene ends were 3 bases for V and 8 bases for J; bases not matched to a gene: 8. This CDR3 has 15 amino acids. CDR3 loop: CATSDTGTGAGGYTF. CDR3 DNA: TGTGCCACCAGTGATACCGGGACAGGGGCTGGGGGCTACACCTTC.

V usage is TRBV6-5 and J usage is TRBJ2-7; a possible D gene is TRBD2 (6 bases). Looked up from germline, CDR1 is MNHEY and CDR2 is SVGAGI. The CDR3 is 15 amino acids. The V end was cut by 6 bases, the J end by 3 bases, with 18 bases between. The CDR3 DNA reads as TGTGCCAGCAGAAAAGCCCGGGACTGGATCTACGAGCAGTACTTC. Protein: CASRKARDWIYEQYF.

The chain is built from TRBV9 and TRBJ1-1; tentative D call: TRBD1 (6 bases). V was shortened by 4 bases and J by 7 bases, with 17 bases between the two germline ends. The germline V gene encodes CDR1 SGDLS and CDR2 YYNGEE. The CDR3 is 14 amino acids. The CDR3 is CASSLRPGAIEAFF. In nucleotides, the CDR3 is TGTGCCAGCAGCCTTAGACCGGGGGCAATTGAAGCTTTCTTT.

The chain links TRBV5-1 to TRBJ2-5, with 9 nucleotides matching TRBD1. Germline V CDR1 and CDR2: SGHRS, YFSETQ. The CDR3 totals 16 residues. J was trimmed by 5 bases and V by 0 bases; bases with no gene match: 8. The CDR3 region is CASSLVGQGRSETQYF. Here the CDR3 DNA reads TGCGCCAGCAGCTTGGTGGGACAGGGACGGAGTGAGACCCAGTACTTC.

The J gene is TRBJ1-5, the V gene TRBV6-5; D may be TRBD1 (5 bases). V was clipped by 0 bases and J by 2 bases, with 11 bases between them. The CDR3 runs 16 residues. Per germline, CDR1 MNHEY and CDR2 SVGAGI. CDR3 protein: CASSYSSGYGNQPQHF. CDR3 in DNA: TGTGCCAGCAGTTACTCATCAGGGTATGGCAATCAGCCCCAGCATTTT.

The chain couples TRBV5-4 to TRBJ2-7; 9 bases match TRBD2. The germline V gene has CDR1 SGHNT and CDR2 YYREEE (reference sequence). CDR3 length equals 15 residues. J lost 1 base, V lost 0 bases, and 2 bases had no gene match. CDR3 loop: CASSLDLAGSYEQYF. As DNA, the CDR3 is TGTGCCAGCAGCTTGGACCTAGCGGGGTCCTACGAGCAGTACTTC.

The V gene is TRBV7-9, the J gene TRBJ1-1; D is unclear. V lost 1 base and J lost 0, with 15 bases in between. The CDR3 spans 17 residues. Germline V gene data show CDR1 as SEHNR and CDR2 as FQNEAQ (reference sequence). CDR3 bases: TGTGCCAGCAGCTTAGGAGTAGGGCAGGCGATGAACACTGAAGCTTTCTTT. It encodes CASSLGVGQAMNTEAFF.

This clone was observed a single time. This chain joins TRBV5-5 and TRBJ1-4, with 9 nucleotides matching TRBD1. CDR3 size: 15 residues. The V and J ends lost 3 bases and 1 base, in that order; junction bases with no gene match: 1. CDR1 and CDR2 from the germline V gene are SGHKS and YYEKEE (reference sequence). This CDR3 is CASSSDRGTNEKLFF. The CDR3 region has the DNA TGTGCCAGCAGCTCGGACAGGGGAACTAATGAAAAACTGTTTTTT.